The rows below give T cell receptor beta chains drawn from one sample of a study of cytomegalovirus exposure and HLA in healthy donors. Using immunoSEQ multiplex PCR, the repertoire was profiled, and TCRdb retains in-frame clones only, with some absent. Among around 120,000 clones, around 77% were seen once, and the ten largest hold around 3.5%. The sample was PBMCs. These receptor sequences come from a human donor in good health. Both conserved end residues are part of each CDR3. The D gene is left open where the match is weak. Size tells how often a clone was seen (once, few, many) or the class of an expanded clone, and some rows leave it out.

j_call | clone_size | v_call | d_call | cdr3_nt | cdr3_aa
TRBJ1-5 | NA | TRBV6-1 | NA | TGTGCCAGCAGCCAAAGTCTCACAGATCAGCCCCAGCATTTT | CASSQSLTDQPQHF
TRBJ2-5 | once | TRBV5-4 | NA | TGTGCCAGCAGCCCCCATACACTAAGTGGTTCGGAGACCCAGTACTTC | CASSPHTLSGSETQYF
TRBJ2-5 | NA | TRBV18 | NA | TGTGCCAGCTCACTACTAGTTCTGGGTAACCAAGAGACCCAGTACTTC | CASSLLVLGNQETQYF
TRBJ2-1 | NA | TRBV6-5 | TRBD1 | TGTGCCAGCAGTTCGGGACAGGGCTTTATTAATGAGCAGTTCTTC | CASSSGQGFINEQFF
TRBJ1-3 | NA | TRBV10-1 | NA | TGCGCCAGCAGTGCCACAGCTATCTCTGGAAACACCATATATTTT | CASSATAISGNTIYF
TRBJ2-2 | NA | TRBV19 | TRBD2 | TGTGCCAGTAGTACCCCGGAGGTAGCGGGAGTTCCCGGGCCCGGGGAGCTGTTTTTT | CASSTPEVAGVPGPGELFF
TRBJ1-2 | NA | TRBV2 | NA | TGTGCCAGCAGTGAATACAGGGCTACTAACTATGGCTACACCTTC | CASSEYRATNYGYTF
TRBJ2-3 | NA | TRBV5-1 | NA | TGCGCCAGCAGCTTGGCCGTCGTCGGAGGGACGGGCACAGATACGCAGTATTTT | CASSLAVVGGTGTDTQYF
TRBJ1-1 | NA | TRBV11-3 | NA | TGTGCCAGCAGCTTAGTTGGGGAGAGCACTGAAGCTTTCTTT | CASSLVGESTEAFF
TRBJ2-7 | NA | TRBV2 | TRBD1 | TGTGCCAGCAGCGTTGGACAGGGCTACGAGCAGTACTTC | CASSVGQGYEQYF
TRBJ2-6 | NA | TRBV7-3 | TRBD2 | TGTGCCAGCAGCTCGGGACTAGCGGGAGCCAACGGCCTGACTTTC | CASSSGLAGANGLTF
TRBJ2-7 | NA | TRBV7-2 | TRBD1 | TGTGCCAGCAGCTTAGCAGGGACAGCTAATTACGAGCAGTACTTC | CASSLAGTANYEQYF
TRBJ1-5 | NA | TRBV30 | NA | TGTGCCTGGAGTGAAGGGGTAAGCAATCAGCCCCAGCATTTT | CAWSEGVSNQPQHF
TRBJ1-3 | once | TRBV11-2 | TRBD1 | TGTGCCAGCAGCTCGGGACAGGGTAACACCATATATTTT | CASSSGQGNTIYF
TRBJ2-3 | NA | TRBV5-8 | TRBD2 | TGTGCCAGCCCCCCCGGAGCGGGAGGTACAGATACGCAGTATTTT | CASPPGAGGTDTQYF
TRBJ1-1 | NA | TRBV6-1 | NA | TGTGCCAGCAGCGAGATAGAAGCTTTCTTT | CASSEIEAFF
TRBJ2-7 | few | TRBV6-6 | TRBD1 | TGTGCCAGCAGTTACACACGGACAGGGGGGTACGAGCAGTACTTC | CASSYTRTGGYEQYF
TRBJ2-7 | NA | TRBV23-1 | NA | TGCGCCAGCAGTCAAGTTCCGGGACAAAGCTCCTACGAGCAGTACTTC | CASSQVPGQSSYEQYF
TRBJ2-1 | NA | TRBV7-3 | TRBD1 | TGTGCCAGCAGCCAAAATCCCCCGGGACAGGCATACAATGAGCAGTTCTTC | CASSQNPPGQAYNEQFF